These 17 T cell receptor beta chains originate from one sample sequenced in a study of patients and donors after allogeneic stem cell transplantation. MiXCR was run by TCRdb on the RT-PCR reads, yielding one entry per CDR3 protein. This sample carries some 150,000 distinct CDR3 sequences, 30% to 45% of them seen once, and the ten largest clones take about 50%. Sequencing used blood, either unsorted or a sorted T cell fraction (not recorded which). These receptors came from a human donor who was either an allogeneic HSCT recipient or a stem cell or donor lymphocyte infusion donor (not recorded which). It is not recorded whose cells these are; they may come from a transplant donor.

The chain employs TRBV5-6 and TRBJ1-2; D gene ambiguous. CDR1 and CDR2 from the germline V gene are SGHDT and YYEEEE. This CDR3 comprises 13 residues. Trimming took 3 bases from V and 5 from J, leaving 11 bases between them. The CDR3 loop reads CASSSRGAYGYTF. CDR3 bases: TGTGCCAGCAGCTCCCGAGGAGCTTATGGCTACACCTTC.

This chain connects TRBV4-3 to TRBJ2-6, with a weak D call TRBD2 (5 bases). Trimming pared 0 bases from V and 3 bases from J, leaving 12 bases between. There are 17 residues in the CDR3. Germline CDR1 and CDR2: LGHNA and YSLEER. The CDR3 bases are TGCGCCAGCAGCCAAGATCGGGTAGCGTTTGGGGCCAACGTCCTGACTTTC. This sequence encodes CASSQDRVAFGANVLTF.

The chain uses TRBV12-3 or TRBV12-4 and TRBJ1-1, with D uncertain. The V end lost 5 bases, the J end lost 6 bases, and 13 bases lay between the germline ends. The CDR3 consists of 13 residues. In DNA form, the CDR3 reads TGTGCCAGCAGTCCCTCAATGCGCCCTGAAGCTTTCTTT. Translated: CASSPSMRPEAFF.

The gene calls are TRBV12-3 or TRBV12-4 and TRBJ1-5; D is ambiguous. This CDR3 comprises 16 residues. The V end was cut by 2 bases, the J end by 3 bases, with 14 bases between. The CDR3 nucleotides read TGTGCCAGCAGTTTACATGTGGCAGGAATCAATCAGCCCCAGCATTTT. It encodes CASSLHVAGINQPQHF.

The chain has TRBV7-2 and TRBJ1-4; D call uncertain. The CDR3 runs to 15 residues. V gave up 1 base and J gave up 8 bases, with 14 bases separating them. Germline CDR1 and CDR2: SGHTA and FQGNSA. CDR3 protein: CASSLGTGSWEKLFF. CDR3 bases: TGTGCCAGCAGCTTAGGGACGGGCTCTTGGGAAAAACTGTTTTTT.

The V gene is TRBV7-6, the J gene TRBJ1-1, with TRBD1 matching 7 bases. J was trimmed by 2 bases and V by 5 bases; bases with no gene match: 11. Germline values: CDR1 SGHVS, CDR2 FNYEAQ. This CDR3 spans 16 amino acids. In nucleotides, the CDR3 is TGTGCCAGCAGCCCCGACAGGGTCACCTTTAACACTGAAGCTTTCTTT. This sequence encodes CASSPDRVTFNTEAFF.

This clonotype appeared a few times. V and J are TRBV5-1 and TRBJ1-1; D uncertain. The CDR3 runs 14 residues. CDR1 and CDR2 from the germline V gene are SGHRS and YFSETQ. Trimming removed 1 base from V and 1 base from J, with 8 bases in between. The CDR3 sequence: CASSLLARNTEAFF. The CDR3 bases are TGCGCCAGCAGCTTGCTCGCTCGGAACACTGAAGCTTTCTTT.

This clonotype occurred a few times. CDR3 residues: CASSYVYPGTEAFF. DNA for the CDR3: TGTGCCAGCAGTTACGTTTACCCGGGGACTGAAGCTTTCTTT. The chain uses TRBV6-5 and TRBJ1-1, with D unresolved. The CDR3 length is 14 residues. V gave up 2 bases and J gave up 5 bases, with 12 bases separating them. Per germline, CDR1 MNHEY and CDR2 SVGAGI.

This clonotype showed up just a few times. The rearrangement joins TRBV12-3 or TRBV12-4 to TRBJ1-1; D not resolved. The CDR3 spans 11 residues. The V end was cut by 5 bases, the J end by 7 bases, with 8 bases between. The CDR3 loop reads CASSKALEAFF. CDR3 coding DNA: TGTGCCAGCAGTAAAGCCCTTGAAGCTTTCTTT.

This chain connects TRBV5-1 to TRBJ2-2; possible D gene TRBD2, 5 bases. Germline loops: CDR1 SGHRS, CDR2 YFSETQ. Trimming took 2 bases from V and 6 from J, leaving 17 bases between them. CDR3 length equals 16 residues. The CDR3 DNA sequence: TGCGCCAGCAGCTTCGGGCTTTTTGAGGGCGCCGGGGAGCTGTTTTTT. Protein product: CASSFGLFEGAGELFF. The full variable domain, completed using reference TRBV5-1 and TRBJ2-2, is KAGVTQTPRYLIKTRGQQVTLSCSPISGHRSVSWYQQTPGQGLQFLFEYFSETQRNKGNFPGRFSGRQFSNSRSEMNVSTLELGDSALYLCASSFGLFEGAGELFFGEGSRLTVL.

In its sample, this clonotype was seen a few times. This chain joins TRBV27 and TRBJ2-3; 10 positions match TRBD2. The germline gives CDR1 MNHEY, CDR2 SMNVEV (reference sequence). V lost 4 bases, J lost 2 bases, and 6 bases stayed unmatched. The CDR3 length is 16 residues. For the CDR3, the DNA is TGTGCCAGCAGTTCCCGGACTAGCGGTTCCACAGATACGCAGTATTTT. Amino acids: CASSSRTSGSTDTQYF.

The chain uses TRBV20-1 and TRBJ1-5; 9 bases line up with TRBD1. The CDR3 is 14 residues long. Trimming took 1 base from V and 5 from J; bases not matched to a gene: 3. Germline-derived CDR1 and CDR2 are DFQATT and SNEGSKA (reference sequence). The CDR3, as DNA: TGCAGTGCTAGAGGACAGGGGGTTTATCAGCCCCAGCATTTT. The encoded protein is CSARGQGVYQPQHF.

This clonotype was detected a few times. The chain joins TRBV29-1 to TRBJ1-2; D gene ambiguous. This CDR3 contains 15 residues. The germline V gene has CDR1 SQVTM and CDR2 ANQGSEA. With 8 bases removed from V and 0 bases from J, the gap between germline ends came to 19 bases. CDR3 region: CSFIAFPPANYGYTF. In nucleotides, the CDR3 is TGCAGCTTCATAGCGTTCCCCCCAGCTAACTATGGCTACACCTTC.

This clonotype was seen ten or more times. This sequence joins TRBV27 and TRBJ1-1, with 9 positions matching TRBD1. The ends lost 5 bases at V and 4 bases at J; junction bases unmatched: 14. This CDR3 is built from 17 residues. Looked up from germline, CDR1 is MNHEY and CDR2 is SMNVEV (reference sequence). The CDR3 DNA reads as TGTGCCAGCAGTCACGACAGGGGGGGTCCCGGGAGCACTGAAGCTTTCTTT. This encodes CASSHDRGGPGSTEAFF.

This clonotype was detected many times. This chain connects TRBV25-1 to TRBJ1-1; no clear D. CDR1 is MGHDK, CDR2 SYGVNS, per germline. The CDR3 loop spans 14 amino acids. Trimming left V 2 bases short and J 4 bases short, with 11 bases between. The CDR3 DNA reads TGTGCCAGCAGTGAAAAGATGTCAGGCACTGAAGCTTTCTTT. Amino acids: CASSEKMSGTEAFF.

The chain uses TRBV9 and TRBJ1-1, with D hard to call. V was cut by 4 bases and J by 1 base, with 14 bases left in between. Per the germline V gene, CDR1 is SGDLS and CDR2 is YYNGEE. This CDR3 has 15 amino acids. The CDR3 nucleotides read TGTGCCAGCAGCATGGGATCCTTTTGGAACACTGAAGCTTTCTTT. Its translation is CASSMGSFWNTEAFF.

The chain employs TRBV29-1 and TRBJ2-5; the D gene could be TRBD1 or TRBD2 (5 bases each). The CDR3 covers 14 residues. Trimming removed 2 bases at V and 0 bases at J, with 10 bases between. CDR1 SQVTM and CDR2 ANQGSEA come from the germline V gene. CDR3 amino acids: CSVETGAHQETQYF. The CDR3 DNA sequence: TGCAGCGTTGAAACCGGGGCTCACCAAGAGACCCAGTACTTC. The whole variable domain, filled in from reference TRBV29-1 and TRBJ2-5, reads SAVISQKPSRDICQRGTSLTIQCQVDSQVTMMFWYRQQPGQSLTLIATANQGSEATYESGFVIDKFPISRPNLTFSTLTVSNMSPEDSSIYLCSVETGAHQETQYFGPGTRLLVL.